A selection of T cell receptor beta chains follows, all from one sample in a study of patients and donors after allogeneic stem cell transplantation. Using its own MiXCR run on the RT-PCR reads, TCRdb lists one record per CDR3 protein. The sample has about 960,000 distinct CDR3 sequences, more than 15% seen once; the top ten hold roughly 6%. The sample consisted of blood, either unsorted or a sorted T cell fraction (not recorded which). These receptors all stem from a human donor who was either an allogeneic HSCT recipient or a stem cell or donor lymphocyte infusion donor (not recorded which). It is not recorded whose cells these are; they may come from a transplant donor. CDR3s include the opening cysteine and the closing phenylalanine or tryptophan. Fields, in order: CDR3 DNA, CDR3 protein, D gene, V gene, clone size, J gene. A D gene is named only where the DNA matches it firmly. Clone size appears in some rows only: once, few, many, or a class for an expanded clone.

TGTGCCAGCAGCCAACCAGGTTATCAGCCCCAGCATTTT CASSQPGYQPQHF . TRBV3-1 few TRBJ1-5
TGTGCCAGCGCCGGGGGGACAGGGGTTAACAATGAGCAGTTCTTC CASAGGTGVNNEQFF TRBD1 TRBV12-3/TRBV12-4 many TRBJ2-1
TGTGCCAGCAAGGGGCCAGGCGGTGACGAGCAGTACTTC CASKGPGGDEQYF . TRBV6-1 few TRBJ2-7
TGTGCCAGCAGTTCGTCGGGGTGGCGATATGGCTACACCTTC CASSSSGWRYGYTF . TRBV27 . TRBJ1-2
TGCAGTGCTAGAGGACCGAGTAATGAAAAACTGTTTTTT CSARGPSNEKLFF . TRBV20-1 few TRBJ1-4
TGTGCCAGCAGTTTAAAGGTACAGGGGAGCTACGAGCAGTACTTC CASSLKVQGSYEQYF TRBD1 TRBV27 few TRBJ2-7
TGCGCCAGCAGGGGACAGTCCGTATACAATGAGCAGTTCTTC CASRGQSVYNEQFF TRBD1 TRBV4-1 . TRBJ2-1
TGTGCCAGCAGCCAAGTAAAAGCGAACACTGAAGCTTTCTTT CASSQVKANTEAFF . TRBV3-1 . TRBJ1-1
TGTGCCATTACCGGGACTAGCGTACCCTACGAGCAGTACTTC CAITGTSVPYEQYF TRBD2 TRBV10-3 few TRBJ2-7
TGTGCCAGCAGCTTAGGGGATCAGCCCCAGCATTTT CASSLGDQPQHF . TRBV12-3/TRBV12-4 many TRBJ1-5
TGTGCCAGCAGTTTTTCGGCAGGGGTGGCCACTGAAGCTTTCTTT CASSFSAGVATEAFF . TRBV12-3/TRBV12-4 few TRBJ1-1
TGTGCCAGCAGCAAAAAGGCGGGAGCGACCTACGAGCAGTACTTC CASSKKAGATYEQYF . TRBV21-1 . TRBJ2-7
TGTGCCAGTTTGGCAGTAGGAGGAAACACCATATATTTT CASLAVGGNTIYF . TRBV12-3/TRBV12-4 . TRBJ1-3
TGCGCCAGCAGCTTGGGGACAGGGGGCCGGCAGCCCCAGCATTTT CASSLGTGGRQPQHF TRBD1 TRBV5-1 . TRBJ1-5
TGTGCCAGCAGCGTAGACGGCATCCAAAGTGAAAAACTGTTTTTT CASSVDGIQSEKLFF . TRBV9 . TRBJ1-4
TGTGCCAGCAGCCAAGATAATTCCCGCGAGCAGTACTTC CASSQDNSREQYF . TRBV3-1 . TRBJ2-7
TGTGCCACCCGACAGGGGGCAGACAATCAGCCCCAGCATTTT CATRQGADNQPQHF TRBD1 TRBV12-3/TRBV12-4 . TRBJ1-5
TGTGCCATCTCCGGGACACCGAGCTCCTACGAGCAGTACTTC CAISGTPSSYEQYF . TRBV10-3 few TRBJ2-7
TGTGCCAGCAGCCAATCACACGGACAGAATGGCTACACCTTC CASSQSHGQNGYTF . TRBV3-1 . TRBJ1-2
TGTGCCAGCAGCTTGCCCGGGGTCTACAATGAGCAGTTCTTC CASSLPGVYNEQFF . TRBV5-6 few TRBJ2-1
TGTGCCAGCAGCCACATGACCAGGGTCCACGAGCAGTACTTC CASSHMTRVHEQYF . TRBV5-6 few TRBJ2-7
TGTGCCATCAGACCCCACGCTAATCAAGAGACCCAGTACTTC CAIRPHANQETQYF . TRBV10-3 . TRBJ2-5
TGTGCCTGGAGCCCCCGGAGGGACGGGAAAGAGTTCTTT CAWSPRRDGKEFF . TRBV30 few TRBJ1-1
TGTGCCAGCAGGGACCAGGGGGCAGGACGGGCCGGGGAGCTGTTTTTT CASRDQGAGRAGELFF TRBD1 TRBV7-3 . TRBJ2-2
TGCAGTGCAGCCGACGGGAGCGATCAGCCCCAGCATTTT CSAADGSDQPQHF . TRBV20-1 . TRBJ1-5
TGTGCCACCAGCAGAGAAATTACCCGGGGGGCAGAGACCCAGTACTTC CATSREITRGAETQYF . TRBV15 few TRBJ2-5
TGCAGCGTCGGCGGAGGACAGACAAACACCGGGGAGCTGTTTTTT CSVGGGQTNTGELFF . TRBV29-1 few TRBJ2-2
TGTGCCAGTAGCCATCCCCCTAGACGGGAATCGCATGAGCAGTTCTTC CASSHPPRRESHEQFF . TRBV7-9 few TRBJ2-1
TGCGCCAGCAGAAGGACTAGCGGGAGTTACGGCTCCTACAATGAGCAGTTCTTC CASRRTSGSYGSYNEQFF TRBD2 TRBV5-1 . TRBJ2-1
TGTGCCACCAGTGATCCCCTGACAGGTGACTATGGCTACACCTTC CATSDPLTGDYGYTF . TRBV24-1 . TRBJ1-2
TGTGCCAGCAGCCTGGGGGTTCAATATGGCTACACCTTC CASSLGVQYGYTF . TRBV9 once TRBJ1-2
TGTGCCAGCAGTTGGGGACAGGGCCAGGGAACCCGAGCTTTCTTT CASSWGQGQGTRAFF TRBD1 TRBV6-5 few TRBJ1-1
TGTGCCAGCAGTTTAGGGGGAGAGGGGACCTACGAGCAGTACTTC CASSLGGEGTYEQYF . TRBV12-3/TRBV12-4 few TRBJ2-7
TGCGCCAGCAGCTCAGGCCCGGTGTGGAGCGGGAAATACACCGGGGAGCTGTTTTTT CASSSGPVWSGKYTGELFF TRBD2 TRBV5-1 . TRBJ2-2
TGTGCCATCAGTGTTGGACTCAGCCAAGAGACCCAGTACTTC CAISVGLSQETQYF . TRBV10-3 few TRBJ2-5
TGTGCCAGCAGCCCCGACAACTGGGACTACACCTTC CASSPDNWDYTF . TRBV5-5 . TRBJ1-2
TGTGCCAGCAGCAACCTCGGACAGCCGAACACCGGGGAGCTGTTTTTT CASSNLGQPNTGELFF . TRBV21-1 few TRBJ2-2
TGTGCCAGCAGCGGACTAGCGGAGTATGGGGAGACCCAGTACTTC CASSGLAEYGETQYF TRBD2 TRBV27 few TRBJ2-5
TGCAGTGCTGGACACAGGGTCTCCTACGAGCAGTACTTC CSAGHRVSYEQYF . TRBV20-1 . TRBJ2-7
TGTGCCAGCAGCCCCTCTCAGTTGGACGAGGGCTACACCTTC CASSPSQLDEGYTF . TRBV9 . TRBJ1-2
TGTGCCAGCAGTAATTCTCAGGGGGGTCACTCCTACGAGCAGTACTTC CASSNSQGGHSYEQYF . TRBV4-2 few TRBJ2-7
TGCGCCAGCAGCTCTAAACCGGGACTCGGCACAGATACGCAGTATTTT CASSSKPGLGTDTQYF . TRBV5-1 . TRBJ2-3
TGTGCCAGCAGCCGCCGAGGAGGGGGGGGGTACAATGAGCAGTTCTTC CASSRRGGGGYNEQFF . TRBV7-3 . TRBJ2-1
TGCGCCAGCAGCCCGGGGAGGGGTAACACAGATACGCAGTATTTT CASSPGRGNTDTQYF TRBD2 TRBV5-1 . TRBJ2-3
TGTGCCAGCAGCCGATACCGGGACAGGGGGTTGGACACCGGGGAGCTGTTTTTT CASSRYRDRGLDTGELFF TRBD1 TRBV13 . TRBJ2-2
TGTGCCACCAGCAGCAGACAGGACTCCTACGAGCAGTACTTC CATSSRQDSYEQYF . TRBV15 few TRBJ2-7
TGTGCCTGGAGTAACAGGGGAGGCTATGGCTACACCTTC CAWSNRGGYGYTF TRBD1 TRBV30 few TRBJ1-2
TGTGCCAGCAGCTCGCGACTGGGACACTACTCCGAGCAGTACTTC CASSSRLGHYSEQYF . TRBV9 . TRBJ2-7
TGTGCCAGCAGCCAAGTCCCCCTGGGGGGGACGAGGGGCTACACCTTC CASSQVPLGGTRGYTF . TRBV4-2 . TRBJ1-2
TGTGCCAGCAGCCGGGGGAGGTCTGGCACAGATACGCAGTATTTT CASSRGRSGTDTQYF . TRBV11-2 . TRBJ2-3
TGTGCCTGGAGCCGGGCTAATCAGCCCCAGCATTTT CAWSRANQPQHF . TRBV30 few TRBJ1-5
TGTGCCAGCAGCTTGTGGATACGACAGGGGGGCCACGAGCAGTACTTC CASSLWIRQGGHEQYF TRBD1 TRBV5-6 . TRBJ2-7
TGTGCCACCAGTGATTTGCGATCGGAGGGGGCGGAGACCCAGTACTTC CATSDLRSEGAETQYF . TRBV24-1 . TRBJ2-5
TGTGCCAGCAGTCCCCTAATCTTGGCGGGAGGCACAGATACGCAGTATTTT CASSPLILAGGTDTQYF TRBD2 TRBV27 . TRBJ2-3